This TCR beta chain was captured by sequencing in a study of Graves' ophthalmopathy and Graves' hyperthyroidism. Study results and caveats: The model reached just under 71% sensitivity and approximately 72% specificity for predicting ophthalmopathy progression.

Regarding this clonotype: Its antigen is still unknown.

Certain patients, namely those with other autoimmune diseases, uncontrolled infections, pregnancy or lactation, were excluded. The TCR beta CDR3 regions underwent amplification from RNA transcripts. The workflow started with a first-round RT-PCR run with HTBI primers and then moved on to a second-round multiplex PCR. One entry per CDR3 protein results from TCRdb running MiXCR on the multiplex PCR reads. The top ten clones hold less than 4.5% of a sample with 500,000 to 600,000 distinct CDR3 sequences, 35% to 45% of them seen once. Germline loops: CDR1 SNHLY, CDR2 FYNNEI. The CDR3 is 13 residues long.

The sequenced sample consisted of peripheral blood or thyroid tissue (not recorded which). The chain employs TRBV2 and TRBJ1-2; tentatively, D is TRBD1 (5 bases). The TCR was taken from an adult man with Graves' hyperthyroidism. CDR3 amino acids: CATVSGQNYGYTF. CDR3 DNA sequence: TGTGCTACGGTATCGGGGCAGAACTATGGCTACACCTTC.